This TCR beta chain was obtained from a study of T cell changes during pregnancy in multiple sclerosis. The assay was immunoSEQ multiplex PCR, and TCRdb's table has in-frame clones only and misses some. The table lists 75,000 to 95,000 clones, approximately 92% of them singletons, with just over 2% in the top ten. The V and J ends lost 3 bases and 6 bases, in that order; junction bases with no gene match: 5. This CDR3 has 15 amino acids. CDR1 and CDR2 from the germline V gene are KGHSH and LQKENI. The chain is built from TRBV18 and TRBJ2-3, with TRBD1 identical over 11 bases. The sample was peripheral blood, taken after pregnancy. The receptor was isolated from a female donor with multiple sclerosis, enrolled in a pregnancy study. CDR3 loop: CASSPRTGGADTQYF. The CDR3 coding sequence is TGTGCCAGCTCACCCCGGACAGGGGGCGCGGATACGCAGTATTTT.